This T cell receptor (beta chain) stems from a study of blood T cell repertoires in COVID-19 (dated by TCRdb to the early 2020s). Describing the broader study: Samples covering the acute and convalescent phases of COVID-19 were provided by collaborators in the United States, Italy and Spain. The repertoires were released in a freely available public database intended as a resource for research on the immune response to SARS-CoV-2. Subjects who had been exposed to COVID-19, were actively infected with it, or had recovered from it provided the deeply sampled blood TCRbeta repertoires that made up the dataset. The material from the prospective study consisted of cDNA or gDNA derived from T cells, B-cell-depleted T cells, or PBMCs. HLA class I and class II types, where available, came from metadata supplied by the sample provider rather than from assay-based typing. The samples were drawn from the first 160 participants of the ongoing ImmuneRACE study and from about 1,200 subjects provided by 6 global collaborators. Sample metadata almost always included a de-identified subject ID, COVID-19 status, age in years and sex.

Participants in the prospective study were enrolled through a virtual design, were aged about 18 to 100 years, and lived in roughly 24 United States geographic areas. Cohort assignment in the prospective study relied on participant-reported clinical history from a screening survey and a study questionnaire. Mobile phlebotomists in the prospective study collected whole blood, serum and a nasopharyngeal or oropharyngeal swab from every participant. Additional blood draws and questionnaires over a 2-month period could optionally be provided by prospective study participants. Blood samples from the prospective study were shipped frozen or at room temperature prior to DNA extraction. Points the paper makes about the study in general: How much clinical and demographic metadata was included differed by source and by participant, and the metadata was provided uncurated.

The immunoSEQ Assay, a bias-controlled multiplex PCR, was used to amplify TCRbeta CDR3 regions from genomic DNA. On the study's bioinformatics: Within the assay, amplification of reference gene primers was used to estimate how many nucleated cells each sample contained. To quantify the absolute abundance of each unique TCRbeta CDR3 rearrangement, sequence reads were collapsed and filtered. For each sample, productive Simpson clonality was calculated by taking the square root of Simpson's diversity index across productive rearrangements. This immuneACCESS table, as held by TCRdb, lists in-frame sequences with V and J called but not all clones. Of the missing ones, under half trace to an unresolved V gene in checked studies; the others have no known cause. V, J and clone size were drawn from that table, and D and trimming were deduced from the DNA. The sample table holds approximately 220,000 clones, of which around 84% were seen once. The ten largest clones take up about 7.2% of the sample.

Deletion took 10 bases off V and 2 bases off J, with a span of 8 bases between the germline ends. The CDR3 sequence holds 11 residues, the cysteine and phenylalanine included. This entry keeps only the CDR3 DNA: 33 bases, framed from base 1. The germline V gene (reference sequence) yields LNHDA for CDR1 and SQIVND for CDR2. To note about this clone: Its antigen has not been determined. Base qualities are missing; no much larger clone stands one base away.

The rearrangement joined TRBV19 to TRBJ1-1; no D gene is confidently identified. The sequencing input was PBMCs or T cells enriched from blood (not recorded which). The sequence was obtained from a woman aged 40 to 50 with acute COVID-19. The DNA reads TGTGCCACCACGGGAAACACTGAAGCTTTCTTT. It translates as CATTGNTEAFF. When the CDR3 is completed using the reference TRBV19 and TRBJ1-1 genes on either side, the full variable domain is DGGITQSPKYLFRKEGQNVTLSCEQNLNHDAMYWYRQDPGQGLRLIYYSQIVNDFQKGDIAEGYSVSREKKESFPLTVTSAQKNPTAFYLCATTGNTEAFFGQGTRLTVV.